This T cell receptor (beta chain) is from a study of post-analysis software for immune sequencing data. The wider study: The disease courses covered relapsing-remitting, secondary progressive and progressive-relapsing multiple sclerosis.

From germline, CDR1 is ENHRY and CDR2 SYGVKD. The CDR3 is made up of 18 amino acids. V dropped 1 base and J dropped 4; count of bases not matched to a gene: 10. Points on this clonotype: The antigen is undetermined.

General observations from the study: Samples from a shared batch, those prepared together, strongly co-clustered by F measure. About 5 TRBV segments occurring more often in patients than controls included TRBV5-6, TRBV5-1 and TRBV20-1. Diversity measured as normalized Chao1 was significantly lower in multiple sclerosis patients than in controls.

Unique molecular identifiers featured in each of the TCR beta cDNA libraries. There were 1 to 10 million T cells, and 450,000 to 550,000 cDNA molecules came from them. TCRdb fed the PCR reads into MiXCR, producing one record per CDR3 protein. The data hold about 560,000 distinct CDR3 sequences, with 44% observed a single time. The receptor's source is a girl aged 5-17 years with multiple sclerosis. V gene TRBV10-3 combines with J gene TRBJ2-3; 11 bases fit TRBD2. The sequenced sample consisted of blood. The CDR3 sequence: CAISEFVLAGEQADTQYF. The CDR3 coding sequence is TGTGCCATCAGTGAGTTCGTACTAGCGGGGGAGCAGGCAGATACGCAGTATTTT.